Sequencing of this TCR beta chain was carried out in a study of CD8 T cells in ankylosing spondylitis. Study-wide results and limits: Significantly higher representation of disease-linked clones was reported for matched ankylosing spondylitis synovial fluid. What seemed typical of ankylosing spondylitis blood was a TCR beta motif built from about 8 highly homologous variants. In the blood and synovial fluid of reactive arthritis, some motif variants had been previously reported. CD8+ cells made up the disease-linked clones, which were relatively rare in peripheral blood.

The V and J ends lost 7 bases and 7 bases, in that order; junction bases with no gene match: 5. The CDR3 totals 14 residues. In its sample, this clonotype was seen many times. Its antigen is as yet unknown. Preparation of TCR beta libraries was done by quantitative 5'-RACE with molecular barcodes. TCRdb reanalysed the 5' RACE reads using MiXCR and keeps one entry per CDR3 protein. Seen here are over 450,000 distinct CDR3 sequences, roughly 13% observed once, and the top ten hold 6.8%. The sample consisted of blood, either unsorted or a sorted T cell fraction (not recorded which). This TCR was sampled from a male donor with ankylosing spondylitis. This chain uses TRBV12-3 or TRBV12-4 with TRBJ2-2, with 11 bases aligning to TRBD2. CDR3 nucleotide sequence: TGTGCCAGCACCCTGGGACTAGCGGTCGGGGAGCTGTTTTTT. It is translated as CASTLGLAVGELFF.